These 27 T cell receptor beta chains share one sample of origin, sequenced in a study of OX40 agonist ivuxolimab in advanced cancers. Profiling relied on immunoSEQ multiplex PCR, and the TCRdb table lists in-frame clones only, not all of them. The sample lists about 59,000 clones; 84% were seen once. Sequencing used CD4+ or CD8+ T cells sorted from blood, obtained in a trial of the OX40 agonist ivuxolimab. The origin of the receptors is an adult with an advanced solid tumor such as melanoma, head and neck, liver or kidney cancer.

The chain joins TRBV7-2 to TRBJ1-2; 10 bases are shared with TRBD1. Germline-derived CDR1 and CDR2 are SGHTA and FQGNSA. V dropped 0 bases and J dropped 6; count of bases not matched to a gene: 7. This CDR3 contains 16 residues. CDR3 amino acids: CASSLAMTGGADGYTF. The CDR3 DNA reads as TGTGCCAGCAGCTTAGCCATGACAGGGGGCGCGGATGGCTACACCTTC.

The V call is TRBV6-5, the J call TRBJ2-7; a weak D match, TRBD1 (6 bases). V lost 7 bases and J 1 base, leaving 11 bases between the germline ends. The CDR3 extends over 13 amino acids. Germline-derived CDR1 and CDR2 are MNHEY and SVGAGI. Here the CDR3 DNA reads TGTGCCAGCATTCGGACAGATTCCTACGAGCAGTACTTC. Residues: CASIRTDSYEQYF.

V is TRBV5-4 and J is TRBJ2-2; D may be TRBD1 (6 bases). This CDR3 comprises 14 residues. V was pared by 4 bases and J by 0 bases, with 7 bases between. Germline CDR1 is SGHNT and CDR2 is YYREEE (reference sequence). The CDR3 coding sequence is TGTGCCAGCAGCCGGACAGCGAACACCGGGGAGCTGTTTTTT. As protein: CASSRTANTGELFF.

The rearrangement joins TRBV6-4 to TRBJ1-1; D is undetermined. CDR3 size: 12 residues. With 6 bases removed from V and 3 bases from J, the gap between germline ends came to 8 bases. Germline CDR1 is MRHNA and CDR2 is SNTAGT. Here the CDR3 reads CASRYRDTEAFF. For the CDR3, the DNA is TGTGCCAGCAGGTACAGAGACACTGAAGCTTTCTTT.

CDR3 in DNA: TGTGCCAGCAGCTTCCTGCACTCTGGAAACACCATATATTTT. This codes for CASSFLHSGNTIYF. The chain carries TRBV11-2 and TRBJ1-3; no definite D call. This CDR3 region has 14 residues. The germline V and J ends were trimmed by 3 bases and 0 bases, with 6 bases remaining between them. Per the germline V gene, CDR1 is SGHAT and CDR2 is FQNNGV.

This chain joins TRBV28 and TRBJ1-2; tentatively, D is TRBD1 (6 bases). Germline CDR1 reads MDHEN; CDR2 reads SYDVKM. V lost 11 bases and J lost 2, with 15 bases in between. This CDR3 has 13 residues. CDR3 coding DNA: TGTGCCGGAGGGGGGCCGGGGAACTATGGCTACACCTTC. Translating gives CAGGGPGNYGYTF.

The chain carries TRBV5-1 and TRBJ1-2; D unclear. Germline CDR1 is SGHRS and CDR2 is YFSETQ. V lost 5 bases and J lost 8, with 13 bases in between. CDR3 length: 12 residues. The CDR3 region is CASSELGEGYTF. Written as DNA, the CDR3 is TGCGCCAGCAGTGAGTTAGGAGAGGGCTACACCTTC.

The V gene is TRBV27, the J gene TRBJ2-7; TRBD1 matches at 7 bases. Trimming cost V 5 bases and J 5 bases; bases outside gene matches: 9. The CDR3 is made up of 14 amino acids. Germline lookup yields CDR1 MNHEY and CDR2 SMNVEV (reference sequence). The CDR3 nucleotides are TGTGCCAGCAGTCGGATCAACAGGGGTAACGAGCAGTACTTC. Its protein is CASSRINRGNEQYF.

This clone was seen a few times. The V and J genes are TRBV30 and TRBJ2-7; 10 bases map to TRBD1. This CDR3 has 14 residues. The V gene end was trimmed by 2 bases and the J gene end by 9 bases; junction bases not matched to a gene: 10. Germline V gene data show CDR1 as GTSNPN and CDR2 as SVGIG (reference sequence). The CDR3 DNA reads TGTGCCTGGAGTACGATGGGACAGGGGAGGGGGCAGTACTTC. Amino acid sequence: CAWSTMGQGRGQYF.

This clone has a single count. The chain recombines TRBV5-1 with TRBJ1-1, with a weak D call TRBD1 (5 bases). Germline V gene sequence: CDR1 SGHRS, CDR2 YFSETQ. CDR3 length: 14 residues. V dropped 6 bases and J dropped 1 base, with 13 bases sitting between them. CDR3 nucleotides: TGCGCCAGCACCTGGTGGGGCCGGAACACTGAAGCTTTCTTT. This encodes CASTWWGRNTEAFF.

The rearrangement joins TRBV2 to TRBJ1-1; 7 nucleotides agree with TRBD1. The CDR3 has 13 amino acids. CDR1 is SNHLY and CDR2 is FYNNEI in the germline V gene. V lost 9 bases to trimming and J lost 2 bases; unmatched junction nucleotides: 6. CDR3 DNA: TGTGCCAGTGCCCGGGACAGCAACACTGAAGCTTTCTTT. Amino acid sequence: CASARDSNTEAFF.

The gene calls are TRBV9 and TRBJ2-2; tentatively, D is TRBD1 (6 bases). Germline CDR1 SGDLS, CDR2 YYNGEE. This CDR3 has 17 amino acids. Trimming took 0 bases from V and 2 from J, leaving 14 bases between them. In nucleotides, the CDR3 is TGTGCCAGCAGCGTAGGGACCCAGGGGCTAAACACCGGGGAGCTGTTTTTT. Its translation is CASSVGTQGLNTGELFF.

This clone was detected once. The chain combines TRBV12-5 with TRBJ1-2; no definite D call. This CDR3 contains 13 residues. Trimming shortened V by 3 bases and J by 8 bases, and 13 bases separated the two germline ends. CDR1 and CDR2 (germline): LGHNT, FRNRAP. CDR3 nucleotides: TGTGCTAGTGGTTTTTCGAGTAATGGGGGCTACACCTTC. Amino acids: CASGFSSNGGYTF.

The gene calls are TRBV7-2 and TRBJ2-7; 11 positions agree with TRBD2. Germline lookup yields CDR1 SGHTA and CDR2 FQGNSA. The CDR3 extends over 14 amino acids. With 5 bases clipped from V and 6 bases from J, the junction kept 6 bases outside the gene matches. CDR3 nucleotide sequence: TGTGCCAGCAGCAAGGGACTAGCGGAGGGCGAGCAGTACTTC. This translates into CASSKGLAEGEQYF. Looking up the rest from reference TRBV7-2 and TRBJ2-7 gives the full variable domain: GAGVSQSPSNKVTEKGKDVELRCDPISGHTALYWYRQSLGQGLEFLIYFQGNSAPDKSGLPSDRFSAERTGGSVSTLTIQRTQQEDSAVYLCASSKGLAEGEQYFGPGTRLTVT.

This chain uses TRBV2 with TRBJ1-2; D gene uncertain. CDR1 is SNHLY and CDR2 is FYNNEI in the germline V gene. This CDR3 comprises 14 residues. With 1 base removed from V and 5 bases from J, the gap between germline ends came to 11 bases. DNA of the CDR3: TGTGCCAGCAGTGAAGGGGGTACATATTATGGCTACACCTTC. Protein sequence: CASSEGGTYYGYTF.

The gene calls are TRBV28 and TRBJ2-7; 10 nucleotides align to TRBD1. J was trimmed by 5 bases and V by 2 bases; bases with no gene match: 9. The germline CDR1 and CDR2 sequences are MDHEN and SYDVKM. There are 16 residues in the CDR3. The CDR3 DNA sequence: TGTGCCAGCAGTTTACTAAGACAGGGGGCCTTCCACGAGCAGTACTTC. Its protein is CASSLLRQGAFHEQYF.

The chain links TRBV25-1 to TRBJ1-1; 7 nucleotides align to TRBD1. The CDR3 length is 13 residues. Germline CDR1 is MGHDK and CDR2 is SYGVNS. J was trimmed by 6 bases and V by 4 bases; bases with no gene match: 5. CDR3 sequence (DNA): TGTGCCAGCAGTGGTTACGACAGGGCTGAAGCTTTCTTT. Translation gives CASSGYDRAEAFF.

The chain combines TRBV19 with TRBJ1-6; D may be TRBD1 (6 bases). This CDR3 has 18 residues. V was shortened by 9 bases and J by 0 bases, with 21 bases between the two germline ends. Germline V lookup: CDR1 LNHDA, CDR2 SQIVND (reference sequence). The CDR3 DNA is TGTGCCAGCAACGGGGGGCCATCTATGAGCTCCTATAATTCACCCCTCCACTTT. It codes for CASNGGPSMSSYNSPLHF.

V and J are TRBV5-1 and TRBJ2-5, with D perhaps matching TRBD2 (5 bases). Germline values: CDR1 SGHRS, CDR2 YFSETQ. This CDR3 has 16 residues. V was cut by 4 bases and J by 5 bases, with 21 bases left in between. The CDR3: CASSTETSGPGETQYF. DNA for the CDR3: TGCGCCAGCAGCACCGAAACTAGTGGCCCGGGGGAGACCCAGTACTTC.

The chain links TRBV11-2 to TRBJ1-1; TRBD1 is a possible D gene (5 bases). CDR3 size: 15 residues. The germline V gene has CDR1 SGHAT and CDR2 FQNNGV. Between the trimmed V and J ends, which lost 9 bases and 0 bases, there was a span of 17 bases. The DNA for the CDR3 is TGTGCCAGTCATAATTCGGGACCCATGAACACTGAAGCTTTCTTT. Protein product: CASHNSGPMNTEAFF.

This sequence joins TRBV19 and TRBJ2-3; TRBD2 matches 7 bases. The V and J ends lost 8 bases and 6 bases, in that order; junction bases with no gene match: 11. The CDR3 is made up of 14 amino acids. Germline V gene data show CDR1 as LNHDA and CDR2 as SQIVND (reference sequence). For the CDR3, the DNA is TGTGCCAGTTCGGAGGGAGGGATGGGGGATACGCAGTATTTT. Translating it yields CASSEGGMGDTQYF.

This clone was observed once. The J gene is TRBJ2-5, the V gene TRBV11-2; 11 bases agree with TRBD2. There are 16 residues in the CDR3. CDR1 SGHAT and CDR2 FQNNGV come from the germline V gene. V lost 5 bases and J lost 5; bases outside the gene matches: 10. The DNA of the CDR3 is TGTGCCAGCAGCCAAAACCTAGCGGGAGGCCCGGAGACCCAGTACTTC. Translated, it gives CASSQNLAGGPETQYF.

This sequence joins TRBV19 and TRBJ2-7; TRBD1 agrees at 9 bases. V gave up 5 bases and J gave up 1 base; unmatched junction bases: 3. Per germline, CDR1 LNHDA and CDR2 SQIVND (reference sequence). The CDR3 loop spans 14 amino acids. The CDR3 DNA follows: TGTGCCAGTAGTTATGGACAGGGGTCCTACGAGCAGTACTTC. Amino acids: CASSYGQGSYEQYF.

The table lists this clone with a count of one. The rearrangement links TRBV5-1 to TRBJ1-1; the D is unclear. Germline V lookup: CDR1 SGHRS, CDR2 YFSETQ. CDR3 length: 14 amino acids. V was clipped by 0 bases and J by 2 bases, with 8 bases between them. CDR3 protein: CASSLVRGNTEAFF. CDR3 in DNA: TGCGCCAGCAGCTTGGTACGGGGTAACACTGAAGCTTTCTTT.

The chain uses TRBV28 and TRBJ2-3; tentative D call: TRBD2 (7 bases). V lost 6 bases and J lost 3, with 16 bases in between. The CDR3 contains 15 residues. Germline V CDR1 and CDR2: MDHEN, SYDVKM. The CDR3 loop is CASSLGGARTDTQYF. The DNA for the CDR3 is TGTGCCAGCAGCTTAGGGGGGGCTCGGACAGATACGCAGTATTTT.

In this sample, this clone turned up a few times. The chain has TRBV9 and TRBJ2-1, with TRBD1 identical over 7 bases. Germline lookup yields CDR1 SGDLS and CDR2 YYNGEE. Trimming cost V 3 bases and J 0 bases; bases outside gene matches: 9. The length of the CDR3 is 17 residues. Here the CDR3 DNA reads TGTGCCAGCAGCGGATCCCGGGACAGCTACTCCTACAATGAGCAGTTCTTC. Translation: CASSGSRDSYSYNEQFF.

The chain combines TRBV18 with TRBJ2-3; D is perhaps TRBD1 or TRBD2 (5 bases each). CDR1 and CDR2 (germline): KGHSH, LQKENI. The CDR3 extends over 14 amino acids. Trimming cost V 2 bases and J 4 bases, with 10 bases left between them. Here the CDR3 reads CASSPGTASDTQYF. The CDR3 DNA reads TGTGCCAGCTCACCAGGGACCGCGTCAGATACGCAGTATTTT.